This T cell receptor (beta chain) was captured by sequencing in a study of OX40 agonist ivuxolimab in advanced cancers. The overall study: Intravenous ivuxolimab at 0.01 to 10 mg/kg was given to patients every 2 weeks. Cohort: 80% to 90% men, mean age about 62, aged roughly 23 to 79.

Using immunoSEQ multiplex PCR, the repertoire was profiled, and TCRdb retains in-frame clones only, with some absent. The data hold 75,000 to 95,000 clones, with around 90% observed a single time. The CDR3 length is 13 residues. Germline V gene sequence: CDR1 SGHNT, CDR2 YYREEE (reference sequence). The source of this sequence is an adult with an advanced solid tumor such as melanoma, head and neck, liver or kidney cancer. The gene calls are TRBV5-4 and TRBJ2-5; TRBD2 aligns across 10 bases. The J call may be wrong; the DNA end is better matched by TRBJ2-7. The material sequenced was CD4+ or CD8+ T cells sorted from blood, taken in a trial of the OX40 agonist ivuxolimab. In nucleotides, the CDR3 is TGTGCCAGCAGCCTAGCGGGAGAGTACGAGCAGTACTTC. Translated, it gives CASSLAGEYEQYF.